The rows below give T cell receptor beta chains drawn from one sample of a study of shared clonotypes between healthy human individuals. TCRdb's table, derived via immunoSEQ multiplex PCR, lists solely in-frame clones and lacks some. The data show roughly 850,000 clones, 95% to 97% seen once. The sample comprised naive CD8+ T cells sorted from blood. The source is a man younger than 40 in good health. The CDR3 runs from the conserved cysteine through the conserved F or W.

v_gene: TRBV6-5
CDR3aa: CASSLDGQGYGSPLHF

v_gene: TRBV11-2
CDR3aa: CASSLDPLYEQYF

v_gene: TRBV14
CDR3aa: CASSQVSYEQYF

v_gene: TRBV5-1
CDR3aa: CASSPDAGLSYEQYF

v_gene: TRBV7-2
CDR3aa: CASSLDASTDTQYF

v_gene: TRBV27
CDR3aa: CASSFGGRLNTEAFF

v_gene: TRBV27
CDR3aa: CASSFGLAGYTDTQYF

v_gene: TRBV2
CDR3aa: CASPRGSQDGYTF

v_gene: TRBV19
CDR3aa: CASRSGGSGANVLTF

v_gene: TRBV7-9
CDR3aa: CASSLGGQDHLGVFF

v_gene: TRBV9
CDR3aa: CASSLSAGEMNTEAFF

v_gene: TRBV7-8
CDR3aa: CASSPRGAEAFF

v_gene: TRBV29-1
CDR3aa: CSVASGTGDNQPQHF

v_gene: TRBV7-2
CDR3aa: CASSFGTAWYEQFF

v_gene: TRBV18
CDR3aa: CASSPGTLAAYEQYF

v_gene: TRBV11-3
CDR3aa: CASSSRTSGNRTDTQYF

v_gene: TRBV2
CDR3aa: CASSDWGVTEAFF

v_gene: TRBV9
CDR3aa: CASSVGGPNTEAFF

v_gene: TRBV14
CDR3aa: CASSQDPYSEQYF

v_gene: TRBV25-1
CDR3aa: CASSAGYNEQFF

v_gene: TRBV28
CDR3aa: CASSPIPGQGGAGEPENEQFF

v_gene: TRBV7-9
CDR3aa: CASSSRDSAYEQYF

v_gene: TRBV9
CDR3aa: CASSVGGQSNEKLFF

v_gene: TRBV5-1
CDR3aa: CASSLEGGTGELFF

v_gene: TRBV29-1
CDR3aa: CSVDLAENTDTQYF

v_gene: TRBV7-9
CDR3aa: CASSLGGRGQYF

v_gene: TRBV11-3
CDR3aa: CASSLSDYNEQFF

v_gene: TRBV6-4
CDR3aa: CASSRCYGNSYNEQFF

v_gene: TRBV29-1
CDR3aa: CSVEERGENTEAFF

v_gene: TRBV28
CDR3aa: CASSGTSAYEQYF

v_gene: TRBV10-2
CDR3aa: CASSEGLASFTDTQYF

v_gene: TRBV11-2
CDR3aa: CASTGQGAFPYEQYF

v_gene: TRBV7-8
CDR3aa: CASSASTVSEAFF

v_gene: TRBV14
CDR3aa: CASSRRESVVYEQYF

v_gene: TRBV28
CDR3aa: CASSSLYSGSMYTGELFF

v_gene: TRBV7-9
CDR3aa: CASSPSNLGTDYYGYTF

v_gene: TRBV2
CDR3aa: CASSESGWDLGNQPQHF

v_gene: TRBV27
CDR3aa: CASSPTTGTYEQYF

v_gene: TRBV10-2
CDR3aa: CASSFYSRTSGSDEQFF

v_gene: TRBV10-2
CDR3aa: CASRRPTNYHEQYF